These T cell receptor beta chains were read from a single sample in a study of T cell repertoires in aging, cancer and after chemotherapy. MiXCR, run by TCRdb on the multiplex PCR reads, gives a single entry per CDR3 protein. The sample gives 5,500 to 6,500 distinct CDR3 sequences, under 30% of which show up once; around a tenth is in the top ten. Sequenced: blood. These receptors came from a human donor in good health. The CDR3 runs from the conserved cysteine through the conserved F or W. D genes are given only for firm matches. A row's size may be missing; if present it is once, few, many or a size class.

D gene: .
V gene: TRBV4-1
J gene: TRBJ1-1
clone size: few
CDR3 DNA: TGCGCCAGCAAGCAGCCAGGCGCTGTGAACACTGAAGCTTTCTTT
CDR3 protein: CASKQPGAVNTEAFF

D gene: TRBD1
V gene: TRBV19
J gene: TRBJ1-1
clone size: medium-sized
CDR3 DNA: TGTGCCAGTAGTTTATCCGGGACAGGGGCCACTGAAGCTTTCTTT
CDR3 protein: CASSLSGTGATEAFF

D gene: TRBD2
V gene: TRBV6-5
J gene: TRBJ2-3
clone size: medium-sized
CDR3 DNA: TGTGCCAGCAAGGGACTAGTGGCCACAGATACGCAGTATTTT
CDR3 protein: CASKGLVATDTQYF

D gene: .
V gene: TRBV27
J gene: TRBJ1-4
clone size: medium-sized
CDR3 DNA: TGTGCCAGCAGTAAATACGGAGCAACTAATGAAAAACTGTTTTTT
CDR3 protein: CASSKYGATNEKLFF

D gene: TRBD1
V gene: TRBV7-6
J gene: TRBJ2-2
clone size: medium-sized
CDR3 DNA: TGTGCCAGCAGCCCTGGGACAGGGGGCGCCTTAGGGGAGCTGTTTTTT
CDR3 protein: CASSPGTGGALGELFF

D gene: .
V gene: TRBV6-1
J gene: TRBJ2-2
clone size: medium-sized
CDR3 DNA: TGTGCCAGCAGTGAAGTTTTGTTTTTTAGCACCGGGGAGCTGTTTTTT
CDR3 protein: CASSEVLFFSTGELFF

D gene: .
V gene: TRBV6-4
J gene: TRBJ2-1
clone size: many
CDR3 DNA: TGTGCCAGCAGTGACACGCGAACAGGGAATGAGCAGTTCTTC
CDR3 protein: CASSDTRTGNEQFF

D gene: .
V gene: TRBV20-1
J gene: TRBJ2-2
clone size: medium-sized
CDR3 DNA: TGCAGTCCTCTAGCGCCCGCGAACACCGGGGAGCTGTTTTTT
CDR3 protein: CSPLAPANTGELFF

D gene: .
V gene: TRBV6-5
J gene: TRBJ2-2
clone size: medium-sized
CDR3 DNA: TGTGCCAGCAGTTACGGGTCAGGGTGGAGTTCCGGGGAGCTGTTTTTT
CDR3 protein: CASSYGSGWSSGELFF

D gene: TRBD2
V gene: TRBV27
J gene: TRBJ2-1
clone size: .
CDR3 DNA: TGTGCCAGCAGTTCGATTAGCGGGGAGGGGGGCTCCTACAATGAGCAGTTCTTC
CDR3 protein: CASSSISGEGGSYNEQFF

D gene: TRBD1
V gene: TRBV27
J gene: TRBJ1-5
clone size: medium-sized
CDR3 DNA: TGTGCCAGCAGTTTACGACAGGGTGGCCAGCCCCAGCATTTT
CDR3 protein: CASSLRQGGQPQHF

D gene: TRBD1
V gene: TRBV20-1
J gene: TRBJ1-5
clone size: .
CDR3 DNA: TGCAGTGCTGCACAGGGGGCGCCGGGTAATCAGCCCCAGCATTTT
CDR3 protein: CSAAQGAPGNQPQHF

D gene: TRBD2
V gene: TRBV20-1
J gene: TRBJ2-1
clone size: .
CDR3 DNA: TGCAGTGCTAGAGCCTGGGGGGCTAGCGGGAGCAATGAGCAGTTCTTC
CDR3 protein: CSARAWGASGSNEQFF

D gene: TRBD2
V gene: TRBV4-1
J gene: TRBJ2-1
clone size: medium-sized
CDR3 DNA: TGCGCCAGCAGCCAAGTAGGGCTAGCGGGAGATAGACCTGAGCAGTTCTTC
CDR3 protein: CASSQVGLAGDRPEQFF

D gene: TRBD1
V gene: TRBV10-3
J gene: TRBJ1-2
clone size: medium-sized
CDR3 DNA: TGTGCCATCAGCAAGGACAGGCCTCGGGGCTACACCTTC
CDR3 protein: CAISKDRPRGYTF

D gene: TRBD1
V gene: TRBV19
J gene: TRBJ1-2
clone size: .
CDR3 DNA: TGTGCTAGCAGCTCCCCCGGGACAGGGAATGGCTACACCTTC
CDR3 protein: CASSSPGTGNGYTF

D gene: .
V gene: TRBV12-3/TRBV12-4
J gene: TRBJ2-2
clone size: medium-sized
CDR3 DNA: TGTGCCAGTCCGGGACTGCGGACCGGGGAGCTGTTTTTT
CDR3 protein: CASPGLRTGELFF

D gene: .
V gene: TRBV7-9
J gene: TRBJ2-7
clone size: medium-sized
CDR3 DNA: TGTGCCAGCAGTAAGGATTCCCCCAACGAGCAGTACTTC
CDR3 protein: CASSKDSPNEQYF

D gene: .
V gene: TRBV6-5
J gene: TRBJ1-3
clone size: medium-sized
CDR3 DNA: TGTGCCAGCAGTTACAGCTCCCTATTCTCTGGAAACACCATATATTTT
CDR3 protein: CASSYSSLFSGNTIYF

D gene: TRBD1
V gene: TRBV12-3/TRBV12-4
J gene: TRBJ1-1
clone size: medium-sized
CDR3 DNA: TGTGCCAGCAGTTCCTCTCCGGGACAGGGAAGACCTGAAGCTTTCTTT
CDR3 protein: CASSSSPGQGRPEAFF

D gene: TRBD2
V gene: TRBV20-1
J gene: TRBJ2-5
clone size: .
CDR3 DNA: TGCAGTGCCACGAGACTAGCGGGGGGCCCCCTCCAAGAGACCCAGTACTTC
CDR3 protein: CSATRLAGGPLQETQYF

D gene: .
V gene: TRBV19
J gene: TRBJ1-3
clone size: medium-sized
CDR3 DNA: TGTGCCAGTAATCTAGGAGGGCACCTCTCTGGAAACACCATATATTTT
CDR3 protein: CASNLGGHLSGNTIYF

D gene: .
V gene: TRBV6-5
J gene: TRBJ2-3
clone size: .
CDR3 DNA: TGTGCCAGCAGTCGGGACAGCACAGATACGCAGTATTTT
CDR3 protein: CASSRDSTDTQYF

D gene: TRBD2
V gene: TRBV6-2/TRBV6-3
J gene: TRBJ2-1
clone size: medium-sized
CDR3 DNA: TGTGCCAGCAGTTACCCGGGACTAGCGGCGCACAATGAGCAGTTCTTC
CDR3 protein: CASSYPGLAAHNEQFF

D gene: .
V gene: TRBV20-1
J gene: TRBJ1-1
clone size: medium-sized
CDR3 DNA: TGCAGTGCAACCAACAGGGAAAGGGGACCGATGAACACTGAAGCTTTCTTT
CDR3 protein: CSATNRERGPMNTEAFF

D gene: .
V gene: TRBV25-1
J gene: TRBJ1-6
clone size: .
CDR3 DNA: TGTGCCAGCAGTGATACAGATCGTAATTCACCCCTCCACTTT
CDR3 protein: CASSDTDRNSPLHF

D gene: .
V gene: TRBV6-1
J gene: TRBJ1-3
clone size: medium-sized
CDR3 DNA: TGTGCCAGCAGTGGGGGGAGGGGCCGCTCTGGAAACACCATATATTTT
CDR3 protein: CASSGGRGRSGNTIYF

D gene: .
V gene: TRBV7-2
J gene: TRBJ1-2
clone size: medium-sized
CDR3 DNA: TGTGCCAGCAGCTTAAGCGAAGGTGTGCGTGGCTACACCTTC
CDR3 protein: CASSLSEGVRGYTF

D gene: .
V gene: TRBV27
J gene: TRBJ2-1
clone size: medium-sized
CDR3 DNA: TGTGCCAGCAGGGGCCTAGCACACAATGAGCAGTTCTTC
CDR3 protein: CASRGLAHNEQFF

D gene: .
V gene: TRBV20-1
J gene: TRBJ1-1
clone size: medium-sized
CDR3 DNA: TGCAGTGCTAGAGTCCCTCACTTTGCTGAAGCTTTCTTT
CDR3 protein: CSARVPHFAEAFF

D gene: .
V gene: TRBV6-1
J gene: TRBJ2-2
clone size: medium-sized
CDR3 DNA: TGTGCCAGCAGTGTTAATTTTGGGGGACTTCTGAACACCGGGGAGCTGTTTTTT
CDR3 protein: CASSVNFGGLLNTGELFF

D gene: .
V gene: TRBV6-5
J gene: TRBJ1-6
clone size: medium-sized
CDR3 DNA: TGTGCCAGCAGTTACGACGCACAGCCAAATTCACCCCTCCACTTT
CDR3 protein: CASSYDAQPNSPLHF

D gene: .
V gene: TRBV6-5
J gene: TRBJ2-5
clone size: medium-sized
CDR3 DNA: TGTGCCAGCAGTTACTTGGCGACGGACCAAGAGACCCAGTACTTC
CDR3 protein: CASSYLATDQETQYF

D gene: .
V gene: TRBV5-8
J gene: TRBJ1-2
clone size: medium-sized
CDR3 DNA: TGTGCCAGCAGCTTGCACGGGAACTATGGCTACACCTTC
CDR3 protein: CASSLHGNYGYTF

D gene: .
V gene: TRBV18
J gene: TRBJ1-1
clone size: medium-sized
CDR3 DNA: TGTGCCAGCTCAAGACAGAACACGAACACTGAAGCTTTCTTT
CDR3 protein: CASSRQNTNTEAFF

D gene: .
V gene: TRBV20-1
J gene: TRBJ1-5
clone size: few
CDR3 DNA: TGCAGTGCTAGAGATGTTAGAGGGCAGATAGATCAGCCCCAGCATTTT
CDR3 protein: CSARDVRGQIDQPQHF

D gene: .
V gene: TRBV20-1
J gene: TRBJ2-1
clone size: medium-sized
CDR3 DNA: TGCAGTGCAGGTGTTAGCTCCTACAATGAGCAGTTCTTC
CDR3 protein: CSAGVSSYNEQFF

D gene: .
V gene: TRBV28
J gene: TRBJ2-4
clone size: few
CDR3 DNA: TGTGCCAGCAGTCGAGATGTTGACATTCAGTACTTC
CDR3 protein: CASSRDVDIQYF

D gene: .
V gene: TRBV9
J gene: TRBJ1-5
clone size: .
CDR3 DNA: TGTGCCAGCAGCGTAGATGGTTTTCGCAATCAGCCCCAGCATTTT
CDR3 protein: CASSVDGFRNQPQHF

D gene: .
V gene: TRBV6-6
J gene: TRBJ2-7
clone size: medium-sized
CDR3 DNA: TGTGCCAGCAGTTACGTGGGAGGTTATGTCAACGAGCAGTACTTC
CDR3 protein: CASSYVGGYVNEQYF

D gene: TRBD1
V gene: TRBV27
J gene: TRBJ2-3
clone size: .
CDR3 DNA: TGTGCCAGCAGTCCCACCTCTACCAGGGGGTATAGCAATCAGCCCCAGTATTTT
CDR3 protein: CASSPTSTRGYSNQPQYF

D gene: .
V gene: TRBV11-1
J gene: TRBJ2-1
clone size: .
CDR3 DNA: TGTGCCAGCAGCTTAGAACTCTGGAATGAGCAGTTCTTC
CDR3 protein: CASSLELWNEQFF

D gene: TRBD2
V gene: TRBV12-3/TRBV12-4
J gene: TRBJ2-1
clone size: few
CDR3 DNA: TGTGCCAGCACGGCGGGGGGCGGGGATGAGCAGTTCTTC
CDR3 protein: CASTAGGGDEQFF

D gene: .
V gene: TRBV11-2
J gene: TRBJ2-7
clone size: medium-sized
CDR3 DNA: TGTGCCAGCAGCTTAGCCCCAAACACCTACGAGCAGTACTTC
CDR3 protein: CASSLAPNTYEQYF

D gene: TRBD2
V gene: TRBV3-1
J gene: TRBJ2-2
clone size: .
CDR3 DNA: TGTGCCAGCACCACCCCCGGGGGGGAGGGCACCGGGGAGCTGTTTTTT
CDR3 protein: CASTTPGGEGTGELFF

D gene: .
V gene: TRBV7-6
J gene: TRBJ1-1
clone size: medium-sized
CDR3 DNA: TGTGCCAGCAGCTTAGAATACGGGGGATGGAACACTGAAGCTTTCTTT
CDR3 protein: CASSLEYGGWNTEAFF

D gene: TRBD2
V gene: TRBV20-1
J gene: TRBJ2-5
clone size: medium-sized
CDR3 DNA: TGCAGTGCTAGAGATGAAGGCGGGGGGGCCGTTTACCAAGAGACCCAGTACTTC
CDR3 protein: CSARDEGGGAVYQETQYF

D gene: .
V gene: TRBV25-1
J gene: TRBJ1-3
clone size: few
CDR3 DNA: TGTGCCAGCACCCAAGCGGGACACCCGACGGCGGCCACCATATATTTT
CDR3 protein: CASTQAGHPTAATIYF

D gene: .
V gene: TRBV12-3/TRBV12-4
J gene: TRBJ2-1
clone size: .
CDR3 DNA: TGTGCTAGTGGTTTGCCCGGGTCCCGCCAGTTCTTC
CDR3 protein: CASGLPGSRQFF

D gene: .
V gene: TRBV19
J gene: TRBJ1-1
clone size: medium-sized
CDR3 DNA: TGTGCCAGTAGTCCCCCTGCAGGGGTCCCCACTGAAGCTTTCTTT
CDR3 protein: CASSPPAGVPTEAFF

D gene: .
V gene: TRBV6-5
J gene: TRBJ2-3
clone size: medium-sized
CDR3 DNA: TGTGCCAGCAGTTTGATGGGGAGCCCGACAGATACGCAGTATTTT
CDR3 protein: CASSLMGSPTDTQYF

D gene: .
V gene: TRBV19
J gene: TRBJ1-2
clone size: medium-sized
CDR3 DNA: TGTGCCAGTAGTATAACGACAGGATCTAACTATGGCTACACCTTC
CDR3 protein: CASSITTGSNYGYTF

D gene: .
V gene: TRBV6-6
J gene: TRBJ1-2
clone size: medium-sized
CDR3 DNA: TGTGCCAGCAGTTATGACAGGACTGACTATGGCTACACCTTC
CDR3 protein: CASSYDRTDYGYTF

D gene: .
V gene: TRBV25-1
J gene: TRBJ2-1
clone size: few
CDR3 DNA: TGTGCCAGCAGTGAAAGCGGGTCCTCCTACAATGAGCAGTTCTTC
CDR3 protein: CASSESGSSYNEQFF